The sequence of this TCR beta chain was determined in a study of T cells in narcolepsy. About the research overall: Patients with NT1 or NT2 and healthy control donors were enrolled. Findings and limits, study-wide: Autoreactive HCRT-specific and TRIB2-specific clonotypes were marked in same-patient CSF-versus-blood CD4+ comparisons. Autoreactive clonotypes reportedly recurred in blood of same and different patients, not controls. In some patient and control memory CD4+ samples, autoreactive clones were absent.

The data were produced by immunoSEQ multiplex PCR, yet TCRdb's version contains in-frame clones alone and is incomplete. The sample lists about 20,000 clones, roughly four fifths seen once, with around 1.6% in the top ten. Notes on this clone: The target antigen is unknown.

This CDR3 is 13 amino acids long. V lost 1 base and J 8 bases, leaving 13 bases between the germline ends. Germline V gives CDR1 SQVTM, CDR2 ANQGSEA. The chain is built from TRBV29-1 and TRBJ2-3, with D maybe TRBD1 (7 bases). The specimen sequenced was memory (CD45RA-) CD4+ T cells from blood. The TCR originated in a human donor in good health. CDR3 DNA sequence: TGCAGCGTTGAAGGCCAGGGGGGTCGTACGCAGTATTTT. This translates into CSVEGQGGRTQYF.